A single sample is the source of the 8 T cell receptor beta chains below, sequenced in a study of blood T cells in healthy people across ages. A second PCR, run for about 7 to 11 cycles, used a sample-barcoded 5' primer plus a J-beta primer mix. TCRdb fed the 5' RACE reads into MiXCR, producing one record per CDR3 protein. The sample holds 790,000 or so distinct CDR3 sequences; around 45% are singletons and the top ten take about a sixth. Sequenced material: blood. The receptor source for this set is a man older than 75 in good health.

Ten or more counts support this clonotype. The gene calls are TRBV2 and TRBJ2-3, with D tentatively TRBD2 (5 bases). In germline, CDR1 is SNHLY, CDR2 FYNNEI. This CDR3 has 13 residues. V lost 7 bases and J lost 2, with 10 bases in between. The CDR3 region is CASTEENTDTQYF. Here the CDR3 DNA reads TGTGCCAGCACGGAGGAGAACACAGATACGCAGTATTTT.

This clonotype was counted a few times. The CDR3, as DNA: TGTGCCAGCAGCTCACGTATTCGGGGGGCTTACGAGCAGTACTTC. As protein: CASSSRIRGAYEQYF. The gene calls are TRBV7-9 and TRBJ2-7, with D tentatively TRBD2 (7 bases). The germline CDR1 and CDR2 sequences are SEHNR and FQNEAQ (reference sequence). The CDR3 has 15 residues. Trimming stripped 4 bases from V and 4 bases from J, with 17 bases between.

The rearrangement uses TRBV20-1 and TRBJ1-1; perhaps TRBD1 as D (5 bases). This CDR3 comprises 14 residues. The V and J ends lost 1 base and 4 bases respectively, with 13 bases between them. CDR1 is DFQATT, CDR2 SNEGSKA, per germline (reference sequence). The CDR3 is CSARVQGGITEAFF. DNA of the CDR3: TGCAGTGCTAGAGTTCAGGGAGGAATCACTGAAGCTTTCTTT.

This clonotype was counted ten times or more. The chain has TRBV12-3 or TRBV12-4 and TRBJ2-7; TRBD1 agrees at 7 bases. The CDR3 runs 14 residues. With 6 bases clipped from V and 1 base from J, the junction kept 6 bases outside the gene matches. The CDR3 bases are TGTGCCAGCAGACGCGGACAGGCATCCTACGAGCAGTACTTC. Amino acids: CASRRGQASYEQYF.

The rearrangement joins TRBV5-1 to TRBJ2-7, with 8 bases that match TRBD2. CDR3 size: 15 residues. After removal of 4 bases from V and 0 bases from J, the junction contained 6 bases not matched to a gene. Germline V lookup: CDR1 SGHRS, CDR2 YFSETQ. In DNA form, the CDR3 reads TGCGCCAGCAGCAAAAGCGGGGGATCCTCCTACGAGCAGTACTTC. Translating gives CASSKSGGSSYEQYF.

This chain links TRBV10-3 with TRBJ2-7; TRBD2 aligns across 10 bases. Germline CDR1 and CDR2: ENHRY and SYGVKD. The ends lost 10 bases at V and 2 bases at J; junction bases unmatched: 8. The CDR3 is 14 amino acids. The CDR3 region has the DNA TGTGCCACCCGACCGGGACTAGCGACCTACGAGCAGTACTTC. Translated, it gives CATRPGLATYEQYF.

The rearrangement joins TRBV7-2 to TRBJ2-3; 10 bases are a match to TRBD2. V shed 5 bases, J shed 6 bases, and the junction held 11 bases outside the gene matches. The germline V gene encodes CDR1 SGHTA and CDR2 FQGNSA. This CDR3 is built from 16 residues. CDR3 loop: CASSPGTSVIDDTQYF. CDR3 DNA sequence: TGTGCCAGCAGCCCCGGGACTAGCGTAATAGATGATACGCAGTATTTT.

This clonotype was picked up a small number of times. CDR3 loop: CASSSRQGAGTDTQYF. The CDR3 DNA reads as TGTGCCAGCAGTTCCCGACAGGGGGCCGGGACAGATACGCAGTATTTT. The genes are TRBV27 and TRBJ2-3, with TRBD1 matching over 10 bases. The CDR3 has 16 residues. Trimming at V came to 4 bases and at J to 3 bases, leaving 7 bases not matched to a gene. Germline loops: CDR1 MNHEY, CDR2 SMNVEV (reference sequence).